Below, one T cell receptor (beta chain) is given with its context. The data stem from a study of blood T cell repertoires in COVID-19. The repertoire was sequenced with immunoSEQ multiplex PCR; TCRdb's copy has only in-frame clones and lacks some. The sample shows under 200,000 clones, 88% of them seen only once. Losses at the gene ends were 0 bases for V and 5 bases for J; bases not matched to a gene: 9. In germline, CDR1 is SGHRS, CDR2 YFSETQ. This CDR3 spans 17 amino acids. The chain employs TRBV5-1 and TRBJ2-2; 8 bases are a match to TRBD1. The clonotype was recovered from a man aged 18-30 years with active or convalescent COVID-19. Material: peripheral blood. The CDR3 bases are TGCGCCAGCAGCTTGGGGGATGGACAGGGAGTAACCGGGGAGCTGTTTTTT. The encoded protein is CASSLGDGQGVTGELFF. The variable domain in full, with the rest retrieved from reference TRBV5-1 and TRBJ2-2, is KAGVTQTPRYLIKTRGQQVTLSCSPISGHRSVSWYQQTPGQGLQFLFEYFSETQRNKGNFPGRFSGRQFSNSRSEMNVSTLELGDSALYLCASSLGDGQGVTGELFFGEGSRLTVL.